This TCR beta chain was found in a study of T-cell reconstitution after alpha-beta-depleted transplantation in children. Broader study findings: At one year after transplant, newly produced T cells mostly accounted for T-cell counts and diversity. Expanded graft clones numbering several hundred reportedly gave rise to alpha-beta T cells about two months after transplant. Surviving thymic progenitors and recipient T cells were the source of high TCRbeta diversity at day 60 in some patients.

CDR3 length: 14 amino acids. With 4 bases clipped from V and 5 bases from J, the junction kept 6 bases outside the gene matches. The germline CDR1 and CDR2 sequences are LNHDA and SQIVND (reference sequence). This clonotype occurred many times. The antigen remains undetermined. Unique molecular identifiers were used in preparing the TCRbeta library. One entry per CDR3 protein results from TCRdb running MiXCR on the PCR reads. The data contain around 440,000 distinct CDR3 sequences, roughly a tenth of them singletons. The chain employs TRBV19 and TRBJ2-5; 8 nucleotides agree with TRBD1. The sequence was obtained from a child under 10 years old with inherited bone marrow failure, due to receive a stem cell transplant. Sample: PBMCs, taken before TCRalphabeta/CD19-depleted stem cell transplant. This CDR3 reads CASSTLDRAETQYF. The CDR3 coding sequence is TGTGCCAGTAGTACGCTGGACAGGGCGGAGACCCAGTACTTC.